This T cell receptor beta chain comes out of a study of cytomegalovirus exposure and HLA in healthy donors. Points from the study as a whole: In a later analysis, across HLA loci, associated TCR counts were highest for DRB1, lowest for HLA-C. Several top significant clusters appeared, in a later analysis, to be linked to common viral pathogens.

V shed 5 bases, J shed 3 bases, and the junction held 7 bases outside the gene matches. This CDR3 is built from 14 residues. Germline V gene lookup returns CDR1 MGHRA and CDR2 YSYEKL. Points on this clone: What it binds is not known.

Use of 60 Vbeta and 13 Jbeta primers characterized the PCR. Here immunoSEQ multiplex PCR was the method, and the copy in TCRdb shows in-frame clones only, minus some. Of about 120,000 clones in the sample, 82% are singletons; the top ten hold 1.5%. V usage is TRBV4-1 and J usage is TRBJ2-7, with 7 bases aligning to TRBD2. This TCR derives from a woman aged 18-30 years in good health and CMV-seronegative. What was sequenced was PBMCs. The CDR3 nucleotides read TGCGCCAGCAGCGGGGGGGTGGGCCTCTACGAGCAGTACTTC. Its protein product is CASSGGVGLYEQYF.